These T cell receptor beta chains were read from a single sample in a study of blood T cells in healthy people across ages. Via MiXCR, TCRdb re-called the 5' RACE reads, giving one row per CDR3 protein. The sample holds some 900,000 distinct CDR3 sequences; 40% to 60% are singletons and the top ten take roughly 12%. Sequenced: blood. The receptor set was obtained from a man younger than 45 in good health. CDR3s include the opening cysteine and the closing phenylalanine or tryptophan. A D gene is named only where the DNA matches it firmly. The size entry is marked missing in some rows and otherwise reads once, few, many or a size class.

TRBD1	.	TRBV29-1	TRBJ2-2	TGCAGCGGAACAGGGGGCACGAACACCGGGGAGCTGTTTTTT	CSGTGGTNTGELFF
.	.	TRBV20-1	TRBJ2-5	TGCAGTGCTAGCGGGGGGCCCAACCAAGAGACCCAGTACTTC	CSASGGPNQETQYF
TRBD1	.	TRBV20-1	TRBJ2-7	TGCAGTGCCCAGCGGGGACAGGGTGTCTACGAGCAGTACTTC	CSAQRGQGVYEQYF
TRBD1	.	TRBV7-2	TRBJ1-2	TGTGCCAGCAGCTTAGAGGACAGGGTGGATAGGAGCTACACCTTC	CASSLEDRVDRSYTF
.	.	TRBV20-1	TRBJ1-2	TGCAGTGCTAGCCCCACGCCGGGCTATGGCTACACCTTC	CSASPTPGYGYTF
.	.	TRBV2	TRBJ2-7	TGTGCCAGCAGTGAAGGTCGTGGGGCAGGGGGGGGAACCTACGAGCAGTACTTC	CASSEGRGAGGGTYEQYF
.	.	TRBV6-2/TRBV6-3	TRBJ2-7	TGTGCCAGCACCTACGGCCCGGCCTACGAGCAGTACTTC	CASTYGPAYEQYF
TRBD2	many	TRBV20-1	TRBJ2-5	TGCAGTGCTAGACTAGCGGGGAACCAAGAGACCCAGTACTTC	CSARLAGNQETQYF
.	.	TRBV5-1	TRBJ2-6	TGCGCCAGCAGCTTAATTCCCGACCCTGGGGCCAACGTCCTGACTTTC	CASSLIPDPGANVLTF
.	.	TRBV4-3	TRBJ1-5	TGCGCCAGCAGCCAGGCCCCCGCGCTCAATCAGCCCCAGCATTTT	CASSQAPALNQPQHF
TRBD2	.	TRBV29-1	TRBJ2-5	TGCAGCGTCCTCCCGGGAGGCAGGGAGACCCAGTACTTC	CSVLPGGRETQYF
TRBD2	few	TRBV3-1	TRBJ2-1	TGTGCCAGCAGCCAAATAGCGGGGGTTCGTTACAATGAGCAGTTCTTC	CASSQIAGVRYNEQFF
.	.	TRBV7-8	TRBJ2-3	TGTGCCAGCAGCTTATCGGTGGACGGGGGACCCACAGATACGCAGTATTTT	CASSLSVDGGPTDTQYF
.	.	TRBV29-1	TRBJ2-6	TGCAGCGTTGGGCCGAGCATCATGAGCTCTGGGGCCAACGTCCTGACTTTC	CSVGPSIMSSGANVLTF
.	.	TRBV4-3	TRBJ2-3	TGCGCCAGCAGCCAAGATGGGGGGCCTAGCACAGATACGCAGTATTTT	CASSQDGGPSTDTQYF
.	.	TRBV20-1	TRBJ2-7	TGCGGATCGGGACCGACGGGCCTCGGGCAGTACTTC	CGSGPTGLGQYF
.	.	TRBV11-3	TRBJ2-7	TGTGCCAGCAGCTTCTTCCGACAACCCTACGAGCAGTACTTC	CASSFFRQPYEQYF
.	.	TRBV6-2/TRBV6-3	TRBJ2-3	TGTGCCAGCAGTTACCCACAAAAGGCCTGGGGCACAGATACGCAGTATTTT	CASSYPQKAWGTDTQYF
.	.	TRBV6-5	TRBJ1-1	TGTGCCAGCAGTTACGGTGTAGGGAACACTGAAGCTTTCTTT	CASSYGVGNTEAFF
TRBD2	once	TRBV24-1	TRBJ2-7	TGTGCCACCAGTGATCCCGGGGAGGGATACGAGCAGTACTTC	CATSDPGEGYEQYF
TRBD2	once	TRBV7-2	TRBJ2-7	TGTGCCAGCAGCTTAGGGTTTAGCGGGGGCTTTTACAATGAGCAGTACTTC	CASSLGFSGGFYNEQYF
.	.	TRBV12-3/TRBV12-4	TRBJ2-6	TGTGCCAGCAGCTACCTGTCCGGGGCCAACGTCCTGACTTTC	CASSYLSGANVLTF
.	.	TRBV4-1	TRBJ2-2	TGCGCCAGCAGCTCCCGTCGCGCGAACACCGGGGAGCTGTTTTTT	CASSSRRANTGELFF
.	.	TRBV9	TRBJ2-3	TGTGCCAGCAGCGGGACCCCCCCCGGGAGCACAGATACGCAGTATTTT	CASSGTPPGSTDTQYF
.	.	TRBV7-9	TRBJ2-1	TGTGCCAGCAGCCCCGCCGCACCGGCCAGATACAATGAGCAGTTCTTC	CASSPAAPARYNEQFF
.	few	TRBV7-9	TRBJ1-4	TGTGCCAGCAGCTCCCCAGGGGTCGGAAAACTGTTTTTT	CASSSPGVGKLFF
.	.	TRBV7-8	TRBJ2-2	TGTGCCAGCAGCTTAGGTAGTAGCGGGAACACCGGGGAGCTGTTTTTT	CASSLGSSGNTGELFF
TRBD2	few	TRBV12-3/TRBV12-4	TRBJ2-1	TGTGCCAGCAGTTTCGTCGGCGGGGGGAAAGACAATGAGCAGTTCTTC	CASSFVGGGKDNEQFF
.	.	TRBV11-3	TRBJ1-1	TGTGCCAGCAGCTCCCAATGGGGGGTTAACACTGAAGCTTTCTTT	CASSSQWGVNTEAFF
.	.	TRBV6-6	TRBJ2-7	TGTGCCAGCAGTCCAGGGGATGACCATTCCTACGAGCAGTACTTC	CASSPGDDHSYEQYF
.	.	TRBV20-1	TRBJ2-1	TGCAGTGCTAGAAATAGCGGTAACTACAATGAGCAGTTCTTC	CSARNSGNYNEQFF
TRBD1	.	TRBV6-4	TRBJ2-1	TGTGCCAGCAGATTGGACAGGCCTGGACCAAGTGTATACAATGAGCAGTTCTTC	CASRLDRPGPSVYNEQFF
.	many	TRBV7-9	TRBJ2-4	TGTGCCAGCAGCGACCGAGAAAACATTCAGTACTTC	CASSDRENIQYF
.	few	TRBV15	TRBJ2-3	TGTGCCACCAGCAGAGATTCAGGGGCCGCCACAGATACGCAGTATTTT	CATSRDSGAATDTQYF
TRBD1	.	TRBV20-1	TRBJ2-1	TGCAGTTTGTACCGGCCGGACAGGGGGTACAATGAGCAGTTCTTC	CSLYRPDRGYNEQFF
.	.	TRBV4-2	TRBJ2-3	TGTGCCAGCAGCCAAGACGGGATTAGCACAGATACGCAGTATTTT	CASSQDGISTDTQYF
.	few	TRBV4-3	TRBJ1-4	TGCGCCAGCAGCCAAGAGGGCCGAACAACTAATGAAAAACTGTTTTTT	CASSQEGRTTNEKLFF
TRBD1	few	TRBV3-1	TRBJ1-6	TGTGCCAGCAGCCAGGGACAGGGGGCGAAATACTCACCCCTCCACTTT	CASSQGQGAKYSPLHF
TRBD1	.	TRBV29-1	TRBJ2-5	TGCAGCGTTGATGAGACAGGGTGGGAGACCCAGTACTTC	CSVDETGWETQYF
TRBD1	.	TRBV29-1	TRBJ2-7	TGCAGCTTGCGGACAGGGATAACGGATGAGCAGTACTTC	CSLRTGITDEQYF
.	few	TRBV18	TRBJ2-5	TGTGCCAGCTCACCACGACAGCCGGAGACCCAGTACTTC	CASSPRQPETQYF